The rows below give T cell receptor beta chains drawn from one sample of a study of response to subunit inactivated influenza vaccine. A single record per CDR3 protein comes from TCRdb applying MiXCR to the RT-PCR reads. Altogether about 540,000 distinct CDR3 sequences are present, around a quarter being singletons, with the ten largest covering roughly 2.8%. The sample was also reused in another study, on T cells expressing NK-cell markers.

Source: CD4+ T cells sorted from PBMCs, taken roughly 12 days after vaccination. Receptors originate from a man in his fifties who received an inactivated influenza vaccine. Both conserved end residues are trimmed from each CDR3.

TRBV15 | ATSRVREYNEQF
TRBV7-3 | ASSSINTGELF
TRBV20-1 | SAPTRGKSSYNEQF
TRBV28 | ASSFRGQGEQF
TRBV6-5 | ASSYSMQNYGYT
TRBV5-1 | ASSLPGGAKKLF
TRBV10-2 | ASSRQGPATQY
TRBV5-1 | ASSYGTGSMNTEAF
TRBV11-2 | ASSSPPGAYEQY
TRBV6-5 | ASSYGLAGGDTQY
TRBV12-3/TRBV12-4 | ASSLRREETQY
TRBV9 | ASSVDLAGGGTQY
TRBV5-1 | ASSDQGWNDYEQY
TRBV12-3/TRBV12-4 | ASSPARANVLT
TRBV5-1 | ASSGISDRGTTYEQY
TRBV20-1 | SARAPYTGELF
TRBV20-1 | SAPRTGNYGYT
TRBV6-2/TRBV6-3 | ASRRTGSRLAGVSSYNEQF
TRBV30 | AWSRGQGGTEAF
TRBV6-1 | ASSRGGNENIQY
TRBV29-1 | SVRDGGMNTEAF
TRBV3-1 | ASSQVYGLSSYNSPLH
TRBV28 | ASSRQGLAGGHSYNEQF
TRBV6-5 | ASSYSMTGAGNTIY
TRBV3-1 | ASSPVAVNTGELF
TRBV19 | ASTPRARLGTGELF
TRBV7-2 | ASSFYRGGGAYNEQF
TRBV2 | ASSEGEQY
TRBV7-9 | ASSLWDEQF
TRBV7-9 | ASSLSVEQQY
TRBV2 | ASSETWTAYNEQF
TRBV20-1 | SARAGATEQF
TRBV6-1 | AARTSMSHNEQF